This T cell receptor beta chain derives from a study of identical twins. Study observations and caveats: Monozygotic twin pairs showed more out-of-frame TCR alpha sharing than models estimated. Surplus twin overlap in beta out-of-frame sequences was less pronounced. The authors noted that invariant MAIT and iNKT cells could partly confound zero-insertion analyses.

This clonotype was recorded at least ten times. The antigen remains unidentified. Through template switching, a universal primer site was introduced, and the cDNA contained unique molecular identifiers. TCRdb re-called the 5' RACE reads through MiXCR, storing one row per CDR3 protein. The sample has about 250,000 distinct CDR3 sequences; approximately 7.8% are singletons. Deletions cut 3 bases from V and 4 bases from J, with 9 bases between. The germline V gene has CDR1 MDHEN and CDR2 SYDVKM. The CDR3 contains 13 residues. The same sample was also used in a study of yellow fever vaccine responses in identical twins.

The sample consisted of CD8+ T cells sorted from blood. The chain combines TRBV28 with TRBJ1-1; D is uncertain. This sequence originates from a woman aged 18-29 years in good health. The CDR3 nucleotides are TGTGCCAGCAGTTTTAATTATCGCACTGAAGCTTTCTTT. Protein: CASSFNYRTEAFF.